The rows below give T cell receptor beta chains drawn from one sample of a study of CD8 T cells in ankylosing spondylitis. TCRdb independently ran MiXCR on the 5' RACE reads; one entry per CDR3 protein. In the table there are 25,000 to 35,000 distinct CDR3 sequences, 14% of which are singletons. Sequencing was done on a sample of blood. These receptors originate from a male donor with ankylosing spondylitis or in good health (not recorded which). Both conserved end residues are trimmed from each CDR3. D genes are given only for firm matches.

D: NA; V: TRBV29-1; CDR3: SVEPQVPGELF
D: NA; V: TRBV20-1; CDR3: SARDRTKGDGYT
D: TRBD2; V: TRBV12-3/TRBV12-4; CDR3: ASSSAGTSGTGELF
D: NA; V: TRBV7-6; CDR3: ASSPAGTPISSTDTQY
D: TRBD2; V: TRBV20-1; CDR3: SARGGFNEQF
D: NA; V: TRBV20-1; CDR3: SAREGRLSTEAF
D: NA; V: TRBV15; CDR3: ATSRTTENTGELF
D: TRBD1; V: TRBV29-1; CDR3: SVAGQGDEKLF
D: TRBD2; V: TRBV7-3; CDR3: ASSLLGTSGRVTDTQY
D: NA; V: TRBV19; CDR3: ASRAGELF
D: NA; V: TRBV28; CDR3: ASRTADYEQY
D: NA; V: TRBV7-2; CDR3: ASSLPDTDQH
D: NA; V: TRBV14; CDR3: ASSQDRSPYNEKLF
D: TRBD2; V: TRBV20-1; CDR3: SARDGRVDEQF
D: NA; V: TRBV28; CDR3: ASSFPLDLNTEAF
D: NA; V: TRBV7-2; CDR3: ASSLATARLRWDDYNEQF
D: NA; V: TRBV10-3; CDR3: AISESTVQRYT
D: NA; V: TRBV20-1; CDR3: SARALDRTYEQY
D: NA; V: TRBV20-1; CDR3: SASATDTQY
D: NA; V: TRBV4-3; CDR3: ASSQDYAGELF
D: NA; V: TRBV3-1; CDR3: ASSQPGTGSYEQY
D: NA; V: TRBV29-1; CDR3: SVEKGQSTGELF
D: NA; V: TRBV2; CDR3: ASSGSPSGELF
D: NA; V: TRBV12-3/TRBV12-4; CDR3: ASSPRAIYNEQF
D: NA; V: TRBV15; CDR3: ATSRVWNEQF
D: TRBD1; V: TRBV20-1; CDR3: SARDVRGSADTQY
D: NA; V: TRBV6-1; CDR3: ASCRGDGNTIY
D: NA; V: TRBV5-1; CDR3: ASSYGQGGEQF
D: NA; V: TRBV11-2; CDR3: ASSGYNTGELF
D: NA; V: TRBV28; CDR3: ASSFSRVLSGNTIY
D: NA; V: TRBV6-2/TRBV6-3; CDR3: ASILDGASNTGELF
D: NA; V: TRBV5-1; CDR3: ASSIETPGTQY
D: NA; V: TRBV27; CDR3: ASSPTGGMRQETQY
D: NA; V: TRBV20-1; CDR3: SAEMGPYNEQF
D: NA; V: TRBV5-1; CDR3: ASSRRADTDIQY
D: TRBD2; V: TRBV29-1; CDR3: SVNGRAFNEQF
D: NA; V: TRBV3-1; CDR3: ASSQARIATDTQY
D: NA; V: TRBV20-1; CDR3: SARPRVNEKLF
D: NA; V: TRBV7-9; CDR3: ASSQEGRNIQY
D: NA; V: TRBV4-3; CDR3: ASSQASQGYNEQF